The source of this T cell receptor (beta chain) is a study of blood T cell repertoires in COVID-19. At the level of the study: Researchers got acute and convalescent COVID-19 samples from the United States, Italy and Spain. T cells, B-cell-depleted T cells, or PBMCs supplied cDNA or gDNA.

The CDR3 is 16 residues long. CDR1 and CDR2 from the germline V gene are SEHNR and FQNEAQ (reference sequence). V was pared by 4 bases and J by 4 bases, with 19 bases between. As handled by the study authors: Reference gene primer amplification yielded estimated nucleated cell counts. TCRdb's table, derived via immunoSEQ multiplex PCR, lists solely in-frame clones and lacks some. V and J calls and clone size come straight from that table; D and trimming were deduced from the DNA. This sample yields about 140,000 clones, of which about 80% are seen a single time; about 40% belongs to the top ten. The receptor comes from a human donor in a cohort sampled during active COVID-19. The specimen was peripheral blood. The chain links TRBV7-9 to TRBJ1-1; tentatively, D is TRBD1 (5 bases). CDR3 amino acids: CASSSSQAPMGTEAFF. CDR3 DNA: TGTGCCAGCAGCTCCTCACAGGCCCCCATGGGCACTGAAGCTTTCTTT.